The clone carrying this TCR beta chain appeared once. These data belong to a study of blood T cell repertoires in COVID-19. Study-wide background: Spain, Italy and the United States supplied samples that represented acute and convalescent COVID-19. T cells, B-cell-depleted T cells, or PBMCs supplied cDNA or gDNA.

Per the germline V gene, CDR1 is MGHRA and CDR2 is YSYEKL. V lost 2 bases, J lost 7 bases, and 18 bases lay in between. The CDR3 runs to 16 residues. In the authors' methods: How many nucleated cells were present was estimated from reference gene primer amplification. Data came from immunoSEQ multiplex PCR; TCRdb stores just in-frame clones and leaves some out. V, J and clone size reflect that table, while D and trimming were determined from the DNA. In the table there are approximately 180,000 clones, more than 75% of which are singletons. The Seattle patients joined while their infection was active and were tracked longitudinally afterward.

The rearrangement links TRBV4-1 to TRBJ2-4, with D possibly matching TRBD1 (6 bases). The receptor comes from a person aged 70 to 85 with COVID-19, enrolled during active disease. What was sequenced was peripheral blood. The chain's CDR3 is CASSQILTGPRNIQYF. The CDR3, as DNA: TGCGCCAGCAGCCAAATCCTCACAGGGCCCAGGAACATTCAGTACTTC.